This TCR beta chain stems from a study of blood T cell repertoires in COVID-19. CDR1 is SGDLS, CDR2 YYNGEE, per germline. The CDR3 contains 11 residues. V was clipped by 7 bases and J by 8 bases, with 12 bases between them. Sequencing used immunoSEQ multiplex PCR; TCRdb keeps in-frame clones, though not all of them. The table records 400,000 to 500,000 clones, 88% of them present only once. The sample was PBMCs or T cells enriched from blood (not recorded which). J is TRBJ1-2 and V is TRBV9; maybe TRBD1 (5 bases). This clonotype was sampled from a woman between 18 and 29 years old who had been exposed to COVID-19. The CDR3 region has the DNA TGTGCCAGCGGTGGAGGGGTCGGCTACACCTTC. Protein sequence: CASGGGVGYTF.